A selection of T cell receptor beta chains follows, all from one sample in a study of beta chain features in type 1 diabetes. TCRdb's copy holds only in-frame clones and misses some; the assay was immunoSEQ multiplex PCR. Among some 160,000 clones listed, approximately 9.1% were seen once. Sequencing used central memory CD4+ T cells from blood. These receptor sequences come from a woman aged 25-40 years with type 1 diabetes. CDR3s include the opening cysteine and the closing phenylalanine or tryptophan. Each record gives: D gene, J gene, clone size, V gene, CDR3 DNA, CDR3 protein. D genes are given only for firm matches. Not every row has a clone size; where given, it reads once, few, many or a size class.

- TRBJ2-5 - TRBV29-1 TGCAGCGTTGTCAGTCCCCAAGAGACCCAGTACTTC CSVVSPQETQYF
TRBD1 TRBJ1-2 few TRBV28 TGTGCCAGCAGTTCGACAGGGGGCCTTAACTATGGCTACACCTTC CASSSTGGLNYGYTF
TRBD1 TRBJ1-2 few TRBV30 TGTGCCTGGACACCCGGGACAGGGAAGGGCTATGGCTACACCTTC CAWTPGTGKGYGYTF
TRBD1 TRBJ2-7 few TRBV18 TGTGCCAGCTCCCGAAGACAGGGCGGGCTTACCGGGGACGAGCAGTACTTC CASSRRQGGLTGDEQYF
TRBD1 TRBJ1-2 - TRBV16 TGTGCCAGCAGCCAATCAGGGACAGGGTTAACTATGGCCTACACCTTC CASSQSGTGLTMAYTF
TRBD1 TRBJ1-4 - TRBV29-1 TGCAGCGTTGTAGGGACAGCCGGCTATGAAAAACTGTTTTTT CSVVGTAGYEKLFF
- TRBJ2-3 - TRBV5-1 TGCGCCAGCAGCTGGACCACGGACTCCACAGATACGCAGTATTTT CASSWTTDSTDTQYF
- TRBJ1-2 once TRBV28 TGTGCCAGCAGGGATACAGGGAGGGCCTATGGCTACACCTTC CASRDTGRAYGYTF
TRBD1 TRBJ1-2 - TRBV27 TGTGCCAGCGCGGACAGGAGGCTCGGGGGCTACACCTTC CASADRRLGGYTF
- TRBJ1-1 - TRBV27 TGTGCCAGCAGTTATTCAGGGAACACTGAAGCTTTCTTT CASSYSGNTEAFF
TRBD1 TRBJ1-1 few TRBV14 TGTGCCAGCAGCCGGGACAGGGGCACTGAAGCTTTCTTT CASSRDRGTEAFF
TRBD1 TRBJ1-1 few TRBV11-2 TGTGCCAGCAGCTTACGACAGGGGGTGTACACTGAAGCTTTCTTT CASSLRQGVYTEAFF
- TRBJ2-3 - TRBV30 TGTGCCTGGAGTAAGGGGGGGAAGGATACGCAGTATTTT CAWSKGGKDTQYF
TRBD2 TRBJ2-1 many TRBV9 TGTGCCAGCAGCCCGTTGGGACTAGCGGGCGGCAATGAGCAGTTCTTC CASSPLGLAGGNEQFF
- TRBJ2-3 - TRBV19 TGTGCCAGTAGTATAGATGGGTCGGGTGTTGGCACAGATACGCAGTATTTT CASSIDGSGVGTDTQYF
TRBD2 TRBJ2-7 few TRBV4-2 TGTGCCAGCAGCCGGGCTGAAGGGACTAGTATTTACGAGCAGTACTTC CASSRAEGTSIYEQYF
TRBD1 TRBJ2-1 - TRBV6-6 TGTGCCAGCAGAGGGACAGGACGCAATGAGCAGTTCTTC CASRGTGRNEQFF
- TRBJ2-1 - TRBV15 TGTGCCACCAGCAGAGAGGCCTTACCCAATGAGCAGTTCTTC CATSREALPNEQFF
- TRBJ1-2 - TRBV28 TGTGCCAGCAGTTCACCGGCTAACTATGGCTACACCTTC CASSSPANYGYTF
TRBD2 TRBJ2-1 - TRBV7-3 TGTGCCAGCAGCCGGACTAGCGATTACAATGAGCAGTTCTTC CASSRTSDYNEQFF
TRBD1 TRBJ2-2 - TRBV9 TGTGCCAGCAGCTGGACAGGATTGGCCGGGGAGCTGTTTTTT CASSWTGLAGELFF
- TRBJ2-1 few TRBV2 TGTGCCAGCAGACTAGTTAATGAGCAGTTCTTC CASRLVNEQFF